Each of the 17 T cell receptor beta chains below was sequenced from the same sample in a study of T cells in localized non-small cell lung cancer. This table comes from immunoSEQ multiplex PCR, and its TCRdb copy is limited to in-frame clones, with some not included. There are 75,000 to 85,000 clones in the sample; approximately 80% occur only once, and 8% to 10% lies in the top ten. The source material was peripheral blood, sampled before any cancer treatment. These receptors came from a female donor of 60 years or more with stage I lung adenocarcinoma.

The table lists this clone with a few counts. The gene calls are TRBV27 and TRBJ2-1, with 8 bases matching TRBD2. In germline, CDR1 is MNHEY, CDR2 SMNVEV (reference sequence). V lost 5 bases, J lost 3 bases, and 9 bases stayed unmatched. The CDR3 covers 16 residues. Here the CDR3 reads CASSLAAGGGYNEQFF. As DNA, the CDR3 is TGTGCCAGCAGTCTTGCGGCGGGGGGCGGCTACAATGAGCAGTTCTTC.

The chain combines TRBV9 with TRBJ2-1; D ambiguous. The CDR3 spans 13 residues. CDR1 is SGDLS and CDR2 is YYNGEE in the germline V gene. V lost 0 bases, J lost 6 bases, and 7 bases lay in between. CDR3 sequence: CASSVVDFNEQFF. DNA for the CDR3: TGTGCCAGCAGCGTAGTAGATTTCAATGAGCAGTTCTTC. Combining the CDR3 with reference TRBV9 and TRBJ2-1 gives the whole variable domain DSGVTQTPKHLITATGQRVTLRCSPRSGDLSVYWYQQSLDQGLQFLIQYYNGEERAKGNILERFSAQQFPDLHSELNLSSLELGDSALYFCASSVVDFNEQFFGPGTRLTVL.

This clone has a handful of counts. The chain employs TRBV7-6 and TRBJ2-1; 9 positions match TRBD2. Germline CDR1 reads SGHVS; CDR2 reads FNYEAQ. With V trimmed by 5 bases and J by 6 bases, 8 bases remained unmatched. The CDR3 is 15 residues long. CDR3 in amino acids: CASSPPGLAANEQFF. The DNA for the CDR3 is TGTGCCAGCAGCCCGCCGGGACTAGCTGCCAATGAGCAGTTCTTC. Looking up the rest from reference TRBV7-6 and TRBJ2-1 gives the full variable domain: GAGVSQSPRYKVTKRGQDVALRCDPISGHVSLYWYRQALGQGPEFLTYFNYEAQQDKSGLPNDRFSAERPEGSISTLTIQRTEQRDSAMYRCASSPPGLAANEQFFGPGTRLTVL.

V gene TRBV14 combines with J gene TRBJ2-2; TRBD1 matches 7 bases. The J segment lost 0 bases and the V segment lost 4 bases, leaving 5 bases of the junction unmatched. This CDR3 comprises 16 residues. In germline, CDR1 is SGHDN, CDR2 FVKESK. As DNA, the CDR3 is TGTGCCAGCAGCCTCTGGACAGGCCCGAACACCGGGGAGCTGTTTTTT. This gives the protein CASSLWTGPNTGELFF.

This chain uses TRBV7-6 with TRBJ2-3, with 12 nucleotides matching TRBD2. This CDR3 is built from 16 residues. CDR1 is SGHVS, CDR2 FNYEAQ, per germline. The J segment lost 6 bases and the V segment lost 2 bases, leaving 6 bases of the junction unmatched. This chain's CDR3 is CASSLLTSGSRDTQYF. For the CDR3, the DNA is TGTGCCAGCAGCTTATTGACTAGCGGGAGTCGTGATACGCAGTATTTT.

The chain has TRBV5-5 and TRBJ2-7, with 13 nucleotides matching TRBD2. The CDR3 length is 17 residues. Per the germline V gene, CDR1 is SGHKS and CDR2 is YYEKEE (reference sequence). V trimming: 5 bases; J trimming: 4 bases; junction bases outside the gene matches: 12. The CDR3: CASRRASGLAGEYEQYF. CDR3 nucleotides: TGTGCCAGCAGGCGCGCGTCTGGACTAGCGGGAGAATACGAGCAGTACTTC. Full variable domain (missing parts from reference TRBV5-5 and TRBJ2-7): DAGVTQSPTHLIKTRGQQVTLRCSPISGHKSVSWYQQVLGQGPQFIFQYYEKEERGRGNFPDRFSARQFPNYSSELNVNALLLGDSALYLCASRRASGLAGEYEQYFGPGTRLTVT.

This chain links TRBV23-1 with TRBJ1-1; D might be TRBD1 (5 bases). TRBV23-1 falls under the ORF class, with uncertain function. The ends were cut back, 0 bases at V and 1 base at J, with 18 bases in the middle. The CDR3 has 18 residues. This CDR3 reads CASSQSGDHAAPNTEAFF. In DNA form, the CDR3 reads TGCGCCAGCAGTCAATCGGGGGACCACGCGGCACCGAACACTGAAGCTTTCTTT.

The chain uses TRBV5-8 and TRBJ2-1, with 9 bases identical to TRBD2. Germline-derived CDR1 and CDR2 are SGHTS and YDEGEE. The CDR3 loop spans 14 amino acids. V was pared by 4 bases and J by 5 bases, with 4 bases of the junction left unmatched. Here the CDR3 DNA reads TGTGCCAGCAGCCCCAGCGGGGGGCACAATGAGCAGTTCTTC. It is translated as CASSPSGGHNEQFF.

The CDR3 DNA reads as TGTGCCAGCAGCTTAGAGGAGGGGGGTGAAAAACTGTTTTTT. This encodes CASSLEEGGEKLFF. The rearrangement uses TRBV7-6 and TRBJ1-4; tentative D call: TRBD1 (6 bases). The V gene lost 1 base and the J gene lost 7 bases, with 10 bases spanning the gap. The CDR3 contains 14 residues. Germline CDR1 SGHVS, CDR2 FNYEAQ.

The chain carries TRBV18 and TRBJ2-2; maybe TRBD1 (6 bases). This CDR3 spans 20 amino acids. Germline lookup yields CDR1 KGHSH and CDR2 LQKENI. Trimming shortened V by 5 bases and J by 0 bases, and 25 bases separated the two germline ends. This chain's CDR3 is CASSFRRAGVGRANTGELFF. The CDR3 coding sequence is TGTGCCAGCTCATTCCGTCGGGCAGGGGTAGGGCGTGCGAACACCGGGGAGCTGTTTTTT.

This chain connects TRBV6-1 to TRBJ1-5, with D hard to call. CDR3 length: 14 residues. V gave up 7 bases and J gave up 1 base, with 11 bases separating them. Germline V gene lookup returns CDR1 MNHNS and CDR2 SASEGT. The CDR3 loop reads CASNPTGSNQPQHF. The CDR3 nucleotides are TGTGCCAGCAACCCGACCGGGAGCAATCAGCCCCAGCATTTT.

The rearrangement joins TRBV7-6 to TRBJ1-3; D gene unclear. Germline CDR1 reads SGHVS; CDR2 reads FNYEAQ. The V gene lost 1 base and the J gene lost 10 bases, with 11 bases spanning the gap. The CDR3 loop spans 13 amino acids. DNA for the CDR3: TGTGCCAGCAGCTTAGACGGAGGGAGTACCATATATTTT. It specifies CASSLDGGSTIYF.

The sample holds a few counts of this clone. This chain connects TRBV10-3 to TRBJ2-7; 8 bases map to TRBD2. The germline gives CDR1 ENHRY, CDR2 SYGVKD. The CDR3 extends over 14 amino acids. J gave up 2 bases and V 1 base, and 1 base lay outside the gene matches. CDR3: CAISEYGGAYEQYF. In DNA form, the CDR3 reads TGTGCCATCAGTGAGTACGGGGGGGCCTACGAGCAGTACTTC.

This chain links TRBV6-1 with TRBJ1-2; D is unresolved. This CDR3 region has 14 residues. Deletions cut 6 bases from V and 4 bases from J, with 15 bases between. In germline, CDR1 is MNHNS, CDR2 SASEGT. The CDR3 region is CASSLPSLSYGYTF. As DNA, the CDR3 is TGTGCCAGCAGCCTCCCTTCGCTTTCCTATGGCTACACCTTC.

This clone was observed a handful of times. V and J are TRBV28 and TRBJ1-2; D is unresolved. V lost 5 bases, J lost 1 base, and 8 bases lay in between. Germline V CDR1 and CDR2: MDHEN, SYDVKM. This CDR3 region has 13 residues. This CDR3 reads CASSGSYNYGYTF. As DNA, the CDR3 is TGTGCCAGCAGTGGCTCCTATAACTATGGCTACACCTTC.

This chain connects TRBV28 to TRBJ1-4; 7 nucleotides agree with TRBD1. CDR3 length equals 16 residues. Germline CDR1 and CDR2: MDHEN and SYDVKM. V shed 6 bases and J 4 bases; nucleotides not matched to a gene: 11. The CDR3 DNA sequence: TGTGCCAGCAGAGCCCTGGGACAGCGCTTTAATGAAAAACTGTTTTTT. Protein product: CASRALGQRFNEKLFF. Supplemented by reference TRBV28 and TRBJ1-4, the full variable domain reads DVKVTQSSRYLVKRTGEKVFLECVQDMDHENMFWYRQDPGLGLRLIYFSYDVKMKEKGDIPEGYSVSREKKERFSLILESASTNQTSMYLCASRALGQRFNEKLFFGSGTQLSVL.

The CDR3 nucleotides are TGTGCCAGCTCACCATCCGGACAGCGCACAGATACGCAGTATTTT. This encodes CASSPSGQRTDTQYF. The chain links TRBV18 to TRBJ2-3; maybe TRBD1 (6 bases). The CDR3 has 15 residues. Germline V CDR1 and CDR2: KGHSH, LQKENI. V dropped 2 bases and J dropped 1 base, with 10 bases sitting between them.